The 18 T cell receptor beta chains reported below all come from one sample, sequenced in a study of blood T cell repertoires in COVID-19. Profiled with immunoSEQ multiplex PCR; TCRdb holds only in-frame clones, not every one. Of about 310,000 clones in the sample, 80% to 90% were seen once. Sequencing was carried out using peripheral blood. These TCRs come from a man aged 50 to 60 with active or convalescent COVID-19.

V and J are TRBV4-3 and TRBJ1-2; possibly TRBD1 for D (5 bases). V lost 1 base to trimming and J lost 6 bases, with 9 bases between them. Per germline, CDR1 LGHNA and CDR2 YSLEER. The CDR3 has 13 residues. CDR3 loop: CASSQGQGDGYTF. CDR3 sequence (DNA): TGCGCCAGCAGCCAAGGTCAGGGTGATGGCTACACCTTC.

V gene TRBV18 combines with J gene TRBJ1-4; D might be TRBD1 (5 bases). The germline V gene encodes CDR1 KGHSH and CDR2 LQKENI. V lost 3 bases and J 5 bases, leaving 16 bases between the germline ends. CDR3 size: 16 residues. The DNA for the CDR3 is TGTGCCAGCTCACCGGTATATCCGGACATAAATGAAAAACTGTTTTTT. Its translation is CASSPVYPDINEKLFF. Full variable domain (remainder filled in from reference TRBV18 and TRBJ1-4): NAGVMQNPRHLVRRRGQEARLRCSPMKGHSHVYWYRQLPEEGLKFMVYLQKENIIDESGMPKERFSAEFPKEGPSILRIQQVVRGDSAAYFCASSPVYPDINEKLFFGSGTQLSVL.

This clone was detected ten times or more. Other DNA sequences in this specimen translate into the identical CDR3. CDR3 DNA sequence: TGTGCCAGCAGCTTCCGACTAGCGGGGGGGTCAGATACGCAGTATTTT. Translating gives CASSFRLAGGSDTQYF. The genes are TRBV11-2 and TRBJ2-3, with 14 bases identical to TRBD2. This CDR3 spans 16 amino acids. V was pared by 3 bases and J by 4 bases, with 3 bases of the junction left unmatched. Germline assignment: CDR1 SGHAT and CDR2 FQNNGV. Variable domain in full (rest from reference TRBV11-2 and TRBJ2-3): EAGVAQSPRYKIIEKRQSVAFWCNPISGHATLYWYQQILGQGPKLLIQFQNNGVVDDSQLPKDRFSAERLKGVDSTLKIQPAKLEDSAVYLCASSFRLAGGSDTQYFGPGTRLTVL.

The chain employs TRBV2 and TRBJ2-1, with TRBD2 identical over 7 bases. Germline V gives CDR1 SNHLY, CDR2 FYNNEI. V lost 11 bases, J lost 5 bases, and 9 bases stayed unmatched. CDR3 size: 13 residues. The CDR3 sequence is CAGERGDDNEQFF. The CDR3 DNA reads as TGTGCCGGGGAGCGGGGCGATGACAATGAGCAGTTCTTC.

This chain uses TRBV7-2 with TRBJ1-6; unclear D gene. The CDR3 runs to 16 residues. V lost 0 bases to trimming and J lost 2 bases, with 8 bases between them. CDR1 SGHTA and CDR2 FQGNSA come from the germline V gene. CDR3 protein: CASSLAPGAYNSPLHF. The CDR3 nucleotides read TGTGCCAGCAGCTTAGCGCCGGGAGCCTATAATTCACCCCTCCACTTT.

V gene TRBV7-2 combines with J gene TRBJ2-7; a weak D match, TRBD1 (6 bases). V dropped 6 bases and J dropped 3 bases, with 12 bases sitting between them. This CDR3 contains 13 residues. The germline V gene encodes CDR1 SGHTA and CDR2 FQGNSA. The CDR3 sequence is CASSSGQFYEQYF. The CDR3 DNA sequence: TGTGCCAGCAGTTCTGGACAGTTCTACGAGCAGTACTTC.

V is TRBV4-1 and J is TRBJ1-3, with D perhaps TRBD1 (5 bases). There are 16 residues in the CDR3. The germline gives CDR1 MGHRA, CDR2 YSYEKL. V lost 1 base and J 4 bases, leaving 14 bases between the germline ends. Written as DNA, the CDR3 is TGCGCCAGCAGCCAAGGGGCAGGGCGAGGAGGAAACACCATATATTTT. Encoded protein: CASSQGAGRGGNTIYF.

The chain couples TRBV14 to TRBJ2-3, with a tentative D call TRBD2 (7 bases). This CDR3 spans 16 amino acids. Germline CDR1 SGHDN, CDR2 FVKESK. The V end was cut by 1 base, the J end by 0 bases, with 11 bases between. The CDR3 here is CASSQVGGLSTDTQYF. CDR3 sequence (DNA): TGTGCCAGCAGCCAAGTCGGGGGGCTGAGCACAGATACGCAGTATTTT. Drawing the rest from reference TRBV14 and TRBJ2-3, the complete variable domain is EAGVTQFPSHSVIEKGQTVTLRCDPISGHDNLYWYRRVMGKEIKFLLHFVKESKQDESGMPNNRFLAERTGGTYSTLKVQPAELEDSGVYFCASSQVGGLSTDTQYFGPGTRLTVL.

Note on this clone: The same CDR3 arises from other DNA sequences in this sample as well. This rearrangement joins TRBV5-1 to TRBJ1-2; the D is unclear. Trimming removed 4 bases at V and 3 bases at J, with 10 bases between. The CDR3 contains 13 residues. The germline CDR1 and CDR2 sequences are SGHRS and YFSETQ. Here the CDR3 DNA reads TGCGCCAGCAGCGCCGACCGGGACTATGGCTACACCTTC. This sequence encodes CASSADRDYGYTF.

The V gene is TRBV7-9, the J gene TRBJ2-5; 12 nucleotides align to TRBD2. The CDR3 is made up of 15 amino acids. The V gene end was trimmed by 3 bases and the J gene end by 5 bases; junction bases not matched to a gene: 4. Germline CDR1 and CDR2: SEHNR and FQNEAQ (reference sequence). The CDR3 sequence is CASSFPLAGGETQYF. In nucleotides, the CDR3 is TGTGCCAGCAGCTTTCCGCTAGCGGGGGGGGAGACCCAGTACTTC.

This chain connects TRBV11-1 to TRBJ2-1, with no clear D. This CDR3 is built from 14 residues. The germline V gene has CDR1 SGHAT and CDR2 FQDESV (reference sequence). Trimming removed 3 bases at V and 6 bases at J, with 12 bases between. The DNA for the CDR3 is TGTGCCAGCAGCTTTTTAATAGCTCTCAATGAGCAGTTCTTC. This translates into CASSFLIALNEQFF.

The chain employs TRBV11-3 and TRBJ1-1; 9 bases match TRBD1. The CDR3 is 15 residues long. The germline V gene has CDR1 SGHNT and CDR2 YENEEA. Trimming cost V 5 bases and J 4 bases; bases outside gene matches: 8. The CDR3 protein is CASSPRQGDGTEAFF. CDR3 nucleotides: TGTGCCAGCAGCCCTAGACAGGGGGACGGCACTGAAGCTTTCTTT.

Only a few counts were recorded for this clone. The chain employs TRBV7-9 and TRBJ2-7; tentatively, D is TRBD1 (5 bases). Per germline, CDR1 SEHNR and CDR2 FQNEAQ (reference sequence). Deletions cut 1 base from V and 0 bases from J, with 13 bases between. CDR3 length equals 16 residues. The CDR3 loop reads CASSLVQGFSSYEQYF. The CDR3 nucleotides read TGTGCCAGCAGCTTAGTGCAGGGATTCAGCTCCTACGAGCAGTACTTC.

In its sample, this clone was seen a few times. V gene TRBV4-1 combines with J gene TRBJ2-7; 9 bases line up with TRBD1. V lost 1 base, J lost 4 bases, and 8 bases stayed unmatched. Germline CDR1 and CDR2: MGHRA and YSYEKL. The CDR3 spans 16 residues. The CDR3 here is CASSQVDRGRKYEQYF. The DNA of the CDR3 is TGCGCCAGCAGCCAAGTTGACAGGGGGAGGAAATACGAGCAGTACTTC.

This chain connects TRBV2 to TRBJ1-2, with D possibly matching TRBD1 (5 bases). The CDR3 loop spans 15 amino acids. Germline V lookup: CDR1 SNHLY, CDR2 FYNNEI. Trimming took off 1 base at V and 2 bases at J, with 11 bases between the two ends. CDR3 residues: CASSEEPGQNYGYTF. The CDR3 DNA reads TGTGCCAGCAGTGAAGAGCCAGGGCAGAACTATGGCTACACCTTC.

The rearrangement uses TRBV5-4 and TRBJ1-2; possibly TRBD1 for D (6 bases). V gave up 0 bases and J gave up 2 bases, with 11 bases separating them. Germline V gene data show CDR1 as SGHNT and CDR2 as YYREEE (reference sequence). The CDR3 runs 15 residues. The CDR3 DNA reads TGTGCCAGCAGCTTGGCCGAGAGGGGGAACTATGGCTACACCTTC. This codes for CASSLAERGNYGYTF.

The chain combines TRBV15 with TRBJ2-1; D call uncertain. The CDR3 sequence is 14 residues long. V lost 0 bases to trimming and J lost 8 bases, with 11 bases between them. CDR1 and CDR2 from the germline V gene are LNHNV and YYDKDF (reference sequence). The CDR3 spells CATSRESPLDEQFF. CDR3 nucleotide sequence: TGTGCCACCAGCAGAGAGAGCCCCCTTGATGAGCAGTTCTTC. The variable domain in full, completed from reference TRBV15 and TRBJ2-1, reads DAMVIQNPRYQVTQFGKPVTLSCSQTLNHNVMYWYQQKSSQAPKLLFHYYDKDFNNEADTPDNFQSRRPNTSFCFLDIRSPGLGDTAMYLCATSRESPLDEQFFGPGTRLTVL.

This clone was counted a few times. The chain recombines TRBV5-1 with TRBJ1-4, with 7 bases aligning to TRBD1. Germline assignment: CDR1 SGHRS and CDR2 YFSETQ. V trimming: 2 bases; J trimming: 7 bases; junction bases outside the gene matches: 8. The CDR3 contains 15 residues. CDR3 nucleotides: TGCGCCAGCAGCTTAGACAGGGCCATCGGTGAAAAACTGTTTTTT. Residues: CASSLDRAIGEKLFF.